This TCR beta chain is from a study of T cells after yellow fever vaccination. Overall study context: Researchers used SMART-Seq v4 Ultra Low Input to prepare fractions that had low cell numbers.

This CDR3 region has 15 residues. V was clipped by 4 bases and J by 4 bases; unmatched bases: 1. The germline V gene has CDR1 SNHLY and CDR2 FYNNEI. Study-level results: Bulk-population clonotypes that are abundant could appear as contaminants in FACS-sorted repertoires. Peak timing came faster in the weaker secondary response, day 5 versus 15.

A process of 5'RACE template switching, which added a universal primer site and UMIs, was used to make TCR cDNA. TCRdb re-analysed the 5' RACE reads in MiXCR, keeping a single row per CDR3 protein. This sample has 620,000 or so distinct CDR3 sequences, with 12% found just once. In regard to this clonotype: What it binds is unknown.

The source material was PBMCs, sampled on the day of the yellow fever booster vaccination. This receptor was taken from a man in his thirties or forties who received the YFV17D yellow fever vaccine. The chain is built from TRBV2 and TRBJ2-2, with 12 positions matching TRBD2. In nucleotides, the CDR3 is TGTGCCAGCAGTGCTAGCGGGGGGGGCACCGGGGAGCTGTTTTTT. It encodes CASSASGGGTGELFF.